This T cell receptor beta chain was observed in a study of T cells after yellow fever vaccination (dated by TCRdb to about 2019). About the full investigation: The SMART-Seq v4 Ultra Low Input RNA kit was used to prepare libraries from fractions with low cell numbers. To track T-cell clones before and after primary and booster YFV17D yellow fever vaccination, bulk TCR alpha and beta repertoires were sequenced longitudinally. Two healthy male donors, one aged 18 to 30 and one aged 30 to 39 years, were included in the cohort. Blood samples were taken at several timepoints before and after primary and secondary immunization, and bulk PBMC replicates and cell subsets were isolated. General conclusions and limits of the study: Compared with the primary T-cell response, the secondary T-cell response was weaker but faster, peaking on day 5 rather than day 15. Most clones expanded after primary vaccination were re-detected after the booster (almost 97% of CD4 and 88% of CD8), suggesting broad memory maintenance. Because abundant contaminating clonotypes from the bulk population could be contained in FACS-sorted repertoires, computational filtering was required. Because only a couple of donors were included in the study, the extent to which the findings can be generalized is limited. A small share of clonotypes occurred in both CD4 and CD8 compartments, likely arising from convergent recombination.

The CDR3 has 14 amino acids, counting the end cysteine and phenylalanine. The sequence is cut down to CDR3 DNA, 42 bases in frame from base 1. The germline V gene yields SGHRS for CDR1 and YFSETQ for CDR2. Between the V and J ends, shortened by 9 bases and 0 bases respectively, the junction contains 14 bases. Taken with the paper, the label for treatment or condition translates to: live attenuated yellow fever vaccine strain. Two biological replicates of bulk PBMCs were collected at each blood-draw timepoint. PBMCs were isolated from peripheral blood using a standard Ficoll-Paque protocol. TriZol was used to extract RNA from bulk PBMCs, from CD4 and CD8 fractions, and from dextramer-positive and dextramer-negative fractions. TCR cDNA was synthesized by 5'RACE template switching, through which a universal primer site and unique molecular identifiers were introduced. Priming of cDNA synthesis was performed from both the TCR alpha and TCR beta constant segments. Library amplification involved two PCR steps, and the second step added sample barcodes and sequencing adapters. Sequencing of libraries was done on Illumina HiSeq 2500 (2x100 bp) or NovaSeq (2x150 bp). The authors' pipeline ran thus. Demultiplexing of reads and collapsing into UMI consensus sequences were performed with MIGEC, and V(D)J alignment was carried out with MiXCR. Vaccine-responding clonotypes were identified with edgeR using replicate PBMC samples, with FDR below 0.01 and a log2 fold change above 5 up to day 15 being required. Each bulk clonotype received a CD4 or CD8 identity based on whether the sequenced CD4 or CD8 repertoire contained that clonotype at higher abundance. TCRdb cleaned the public reads at Q25 with fastp, built clones with MiXCR and kept in-frame beta chains. Rows with a matching CDR3 protein are joined into one entry that keeps the most common DNA and genes. These V and J calls are TCRdb output, not the study's own analysis. The sample contains roughly 300,000 distinct CDR3 sequences, about 8.3% of them found a single time. 15% to 20% of the sample goes to the ten largest clones.

This clonotype has only a few counts. Its antigen is still unknown. Base qualities are missing; no much larger clone stands one base away. Recombination connected TRBV5-1 to TRBJ2-3, with the D gene call left open. The receptor comes from a man younger than 35 who received the YFV17D yellow fever vaccine. The specimen was PBMCs, collected around 45 days after the first yellow fever vaccination. Here the CDR3 is given as CATARWLSTDTQYF. DNA sequence: TGCGCCACAGCCCGCTGGTTGAGCACAGATACGCAGTATTTT.